A selection of T cell receptor beta chains follows, all from one sample in a study of cytomegalovirus exposure and HLA in healthy donors. Assay used: immunoSEQ multiplex PCR; TCRdb lists only in-frame clones, some missing. The table shows about 86,000 clones, with about 71% occurring only once. Sequencing used PBMCs. The origin of the receptors is a man between 60 and 75 years old in good health and CMV-seronegative. The CDR3 runs from the conserved cysteine through the conserved F or W. D genes are given only for firm matches. Expanded clones are given a class, and other clones once, few, many or no size at all.

TRBV28	TRBJ2-2	NA	NA	TGTGCCAGCAGTTTACGGTCATTGCAACCGAACACCGGGGAGCTGTTTTTT	CASSLRSLQPNTGELFF
TRBV6-1	TRBJ1-4	TRBD1	few	TGTGCCAGCAGTGACCAGACAGGGCCTAATGAAAAACTGTTTTTT	CASSDQTGPNEKLFF
TRBV15	TRBJ1-1	NA	NA	TGTGCCACCAGCAGAGATACAGAAAACACTGAAGCTTTCTTT	CATSRDTENTEAFF
TRBV7-2	TRBJ2-3	TRBD2	NA	TGTGCCAGCAGCGTAACTAGCGGGGGGATGGATACGCAGTATTTT	CASSVTSGGMDTQYF
TRBV19	TRBJ1-1	TRBD1	NA	TGTGCCAGTAGTATAATCGACAGGGGCTCTGAAGCTTTCTTT	CASSIIDRGSEAFF
TRBV13	TRBJ1-3	NA	NA	TGTGCCAGCGGAAGAAACGGGGGGTCAAGTGGAAACACCATATATTTT	CASGRNGGSSGNTIYF
TRBV7-9	TRBJ1-2	NA	NA	TGTGCCAGCAGCGCGGCACAGGCTCCCTATGGCTACACCTTC	CASSAAQAPYGYTF
TRBV11-2	TRBJ2-1	NA	NA	TGTGCCAGCGGCCTTAGGGGCAATGAGCAGTTCTTC	CASGLRGNEQFF
TRBV2	TRBJ2-1	TRBD2	NA	TGTGCCACCAGCGTCCGGGGGGACAATGAGCAGTTCTTC	CATSVRGDNEQFF
TRBV19	TRBJ1-2	NA	NA	TGTGCCAGTCAGGAACAGTTCTATGGCTACACCTTC	CASQEQFYGYTF
TRBV6-4	TRBJ2-1	TRBD2	NA	TGTGCCAGCAGCAACCTAGCGGGAGGTTTTAATGAGCAGTTCTTC	CASSNLAGGFNEQFF
TRBV5-1	TRBJ1-4	NA	NA	TGCGCCAGCAGCTTGTTTCAGGGTTCTAATGAAAAACTGTTTTTT	CASSLFQGSNEKLFF
TRBV5-6	TRBJ2-5	TRBD2	NA	TGTGCCAGCAGCTTGGCTGGGGGGGGTCAAGAGACCCAGTACTTC	CASSLAGGGQETQYF
TRBV7-2	TRBJ2-3	TRBD2	NA	TGTGCCAGCAGCTTAGCACTAGCGGGGGGAACAGATACGCAGTATTTT	CASSLALAGGTDTQYF
TRBV7-2	TRBJ2-1	TRBD2	NA	TGTGCCAGCAGCTTCGGCCAGCTCGGGGGGGAGCAGTTCTTC	CASSFGQLGGEQFF
TRBV5-1	TRBJ2-3	TRBD1	once	TGCGCCAGCAGCTTGGCCGGGACAGGGGGCACAGATACGCAGTATTTT	CASSLAGTGGTDTQYF
TRBV7-6	TRBJ2-1	TRBD2	NA	TGTGCCAGCAGCTTAGGCGGGGGGCCCGGCTCCTACAATGAGCAGTTCTTC	CASSLGGGPGSYNEQFF
TRBV7-9	TRBJ2-1	NA	NA	TGTGCCAGCGGACTTGACCTAAACGGTGAGCAGTTCTTC	CASGLDLNGEQFF
TRBV4-1	TRBJ1-2	NA	NA	TGCGCCAGCAGCCAAGTGTGGACATCCTATGGCTACACCTTC	CASSQVWTSYGYTF
TRBV5-6	TRBJ1-2	NA	few	TGTGCCAGCAGCTTGGCGGGTCAGCCCTATGGCTACACCTTC	CASSLAGQPYGYTF
TRBV2	TRBJ1-3	NA	NA	TGTGCCAGCAATTCTTTTAGGAGCTCTGGAAACACCATATATTTT	CASNSFRSSGNTIYF
TRBV30	TRBJ1-1	TRBD1	few	TGTGCCTCCACAGGGGAGAACACTGAAGCTTTCTTT	CASTGENTEAFF
TRBV12-1	TRBJ2-7	NA	NA	TGTGCCAGCGCTAGTCGCAATGAACGTCGGAAGTACTTC	CASASRNERRKYF
TRBV7-9	TRBJ1-3	NA	NA	TGTTCCAGCAGCTTAGCGTTTGGAGATTTATCTGGAAACACCATATATTTT	CSSSLAFGDLSGNTIYF
TRBV6-1	TRBJ2-3	TRBD1	once	TGTGCCACCCCAAGGGGGCAGGGTTTGTCAGATACGCAGTATTTT	CATPRGQGLSDTQYF
TRBV28	TRBJ2-7	NA	NA	TGTGCCAGCAGTTTTTCCAGTACCTACGAGCAGTACTTC	CASSFSSTYEQYF
TRBV4-1	TRBJ1-5	NA	NA	TGCGCCGGCAGCCAAATCTCCGATCAGCCCCAGCATTTT	CAGSQISDQPQHF
TRBV2	TRBJ1-1	NA	NA	TGTGCCTGTCAGTTGTTGACTGAAGCTTTCTTT	CACQLLTEAFF
TRBV19	TRBJ1-2	NA	NA	TGTGCCAGTAAGGGGGACCCCGTCGCCGGGGTTGGCTACACCTTC	CASKGDPVAGVGYTF
TRBV6-1	TRBJ1-1	NA	NA	TGTGCCGGCCGGACGGACACAATGAACACTGAAGCTTTCTTT	CAGRTDTMNTEAFF
TRBV2	TRBJ2-1	TRBD2	NA	TGTGCCAGCAGGCGTCTTTGGGCTAGCGGGAGCGATGAGCAGTTCTTC	CASRRLWASGSDEQFF
TRBV19	TRBJ1-3	NA	NA	TGTGCCAGTAGCGCCAAGAGAGACACCATATATTTT	CASSAKRDTIYF
TRBV5-6	TRBJ2-5	TRBD2	NA	TGTGCCAGCAGCTTGGTGGGAGGGTACCAAGAGACCCAGTACTTC	CASSLVGGYQETQYF
TRBV5-4	TRBJ2-1	NA	NA	TGTGCCAGCAGCTTGCGCGGGGGCGGAAAGGACAATGAGCAGTTCTTC	CASSLRGGGKDNEQFF
TRBV19	TRBJ2-5	TRBD2	NA	TGTGCCAGCCGCCTCCGGGAGGGCCGCGAGACCCAGTACTTC	CASRLREGRETQYF
TRBV7-9	TRBJ2-7	TRBD2	NA	TGTGCCAGCAGCTCCTTTCTAGCGGGAGGTACCTACGAGCAGTACTTC	CASSSFLAGGTYEQYF
TRBV19	TRBJ2-2	TRBD2	NA	TGTGCCAGTAGTATAAGCGGGAGGGCCAACACCGGGGAGCTGTTTTTT	CASSISGRANTGELFF
TRBV19	TRBJ1-4	NA	NA	TGTGCCAGTAGTATCGCCCCCGGGGAGCCTAATGAAAAACTGTTTTTT	CASSIAPGEPNEKLFF
TRBV10-3	TRBJ2-6	NA	NA	TGTGCCGCCACCCCGGCTGGGGCCAACGTCCTGACTTTC	CAATPAGANVLTF
TRBV6-1	TRBJ1-1	NA	NA	TGTGCCAGCAGTATGCAGATGAACACTGAAGCTTTCTTT	CASSMQMNTEAFF
TRBV5-4	TRBJ2-5	NA	NA	TGTGCCAGCAGCTTGAGCCCTCAAGAGACCCAGTACTTC	CASSLSPQETQYF
TRBV7-2	TRBJ2-4	NA	few	TGTGCCAGCAGCCTCGGACAGAGGTTAGCCAAAAACATTCAGTACTTC	CASSLGQRLAKNIQYF
TRBV5-6	TRBJ1-5	NA	NA	TGTGCCAGCAGCCTAGCCAACCAGCCCCAGCATTTT	CASSLANQPQHF
TRBV5-5	TRBJ1-5	NA	NA	TGTGCCAGCAGCCCGGCGAGGCTCAATCAGCCCCAGCATTTT	CASSPARLNQPQHF
TRBV29-1	TRBJ1-2	NA	NA	TGCAGCGTTGAAGATCGACAGCGGGGTTCCTACACCTTC	CSVEDRQRGSYTF
TRBV7-7	TRBJ2-3	TRBD2	NA	TGTGCTAGCAGCCCAGGGGGGCGGGGGGGCAGAGATACGCAGTATTTT	CASSPGGRGGRDTQYF
TRBV30	TRBJ2-1	NA	NA	TGTGCCTGGAGTGGAGGCAGGGCTAGTGAGCAGTTCTTC	CAWSGGRASEQFF
TRBV19	TRBJ2-2	TRBD1	NA	TGTGCCAGTAGTACTGGGACAGGCGGGGAGCTGTTTTTT	CASSTGTGGELFF
TRBV6-1	TRBJ2-6	NA	NA	TGTGCCAGCAGTTCCCCCGGGGGTGGGGGCAACGTCCTGACTTTC	CASSSPGGGGNVLTF
TRBV6-1	TRBJ2-7	NA	NA	TGTGCCAGCAGTGATTACAGCATCTCCTACGAGCAGTACTTC	CASSDYSISYEQYF
TRBV10-1	TRBJ1-2	NA	NA	TGCGCCAGCAGTGAGTCCAGGGGCGATGGCTACACCTTC	CASSESRGDGYTF
TRBV7-9	TRBJ1-1	NA	NA	TGTTCCAGCAGCTTCGAGGGCGCGGAAGTAGCTTTCTTT	CSSSFEGAEVAFF